This T cell receptor beta chain was captured in a study of shared clonotypes between healthy human individuals. The assay was immunoSEQ multiplex PCR, and TCRdb's table has in-frame clones only and misses some. The sample records some 2,400,000 clones, roughly 95% being singletons. The CDR3 runs 15 residues. V trimming: 6 bases; J trimming: 2 bases; junction bases outside the gene matches: 7. Germline lookup yields CDR1 MDHEN and CDR2 SYDVKM. In its sample, this clone was seen once. This TCR was recovered from a man between 18 and 35 years old in good health. Sequencing used naive CD4+ T cells sorted from blood. Subset denoted: CD45RA+ positively selected. The chain has TRBV28 and TRBJ2-7; 10 nucleotides match TRBD1. The CDR3 DNA sequence: TGTGCCAGCAGGCCAACCGGGACAGGGGCCTACGAGCAGTACTTC. It yields the protein CASRPTGTGAYEQYF.